This paragraph reports one T cell receptor beta chain. Generated by immunoSEQ multiplex PCR, the TCRdb table keeps only in-frame clones and is missing some. Found here are about 680,000 clones, around 90% of them singletons; the top ten hold approximately 24%. Terminally differentiated effector memory CD45RA+ cells were left out of the naive CD8 fraction, which was CD45RO-negative and positively selected for CCR7. This specimen comes from a study of shared clonotypes between healthy human individuals. V lost 2 bases to trimming and J lost 2 bases; unmatched junction nucleotides: 3. Germline CDR1 is MDHEN and CDR2 is SYDVKM. This CDR3 is built from 15 residues.

The receptor was derived from a man under 40 in good health. This chain links TRBV28 with TRBJ2-7, with 10 bases aligning to TRBD2. Material for sequencing was naive CD8+ T cells sorted from blood. The CDR3 is CASSLSLAGAYEQYF. The CDR3, as DNA: TGTGCCAGCAGTTTAAGTCTAGCGGGAGCCTACGAGCAGTACTTC.